This T cell receptor beta chain was profiled in a study of blood T cells in healthy people across ages. Germline trimming cut 4 bases from V and 7 bases from J; bases unmatched to any gene: 13. The germline V gene has CDR1 SGHRS and CDR2 YFSETQ. The CDR3 is 15 residues long. Alongside a J-beta primer mix, a sample-barcoded 5' primer served in a second PCR lasting about 7 to 11 cycles. Every sample gave at least 2.5 million paired-end reads containing CDR3. TCRdb redid the calling of the 5' RACE reads with MiXCR, one entry per CDR3 protein. The top ten clones hold under 25% of a sample with approximately 2,000,000 distinct CDR3 sequences, 39% of them seen once. Each donor was a healthy Caucasian individual from Russia, aged roughly 6 to 95.

This clonotype was sampled from a human donor in good health. The chain links TRBV5-1 to TRBJ1-1; the match to TRBD1 covers 7 bases. Sequencing input: blood. CDR3 coding DNA: TGCGCCAGCAGCCTACTCGGAGGGGGCGCGGATGAAGCTTTCTTT. This gives the protein CASSLLGGGADEAFF.